One sample yielded the 20 T cell receptor beta chains listed below, sequenced in a study of sequential checkpoint blockade in melanoma. Treatment reported: randomized to nivolumab then ipilimumab (arm A) or the reverse (arm B). Sequenced by immunoSEQ multiplex PCR; TCRdb stores in-frame clones only, minus some. Among fewer than 8,500 clones listed, 78% were seen once. Sequenced material: CD8+ T cells sorted from blood (inferred from file names), taken from a patient given nivolumab and ipilimumab in sequence. The receptor set was obtained from a human donor with melanoma.

The gene calls are TRBV5-6 and TRBJ2-1; tentatively, D is TRBD2 (6 bases). The V gene's germline CDR1 is SGHDT and CDR2 YYEEEE. The V and J ends lost 0 bases and 2 bases respectively, with 6 bases between them. The CDR3 is 14 amino acids. This CDR3 is CASSLGLAYNEQFF. The CDR3 DNA is TGTGCCAGCAGCTTGGGACTAGCCTACAATGAGCAGTTCTTC.

V gene TRBV7-6 combines with J gene TRBJ2-1; 16 bases agree with TRBD2. The CDR3 consists of 16 residues. Germline CDR1 SGHVS, CDR2 FNYEAQ. The V and J ends lost 5 bases and 9 bases, in that order; junction bases with no gene match: 7. The CDR3 loop reads CASSTGLAGGLSEQFF. The CDR3, as DNA: TGTGCCAGCAGCACGGGACTAGCGGGAGGGCTTAGTGAGCAGTTCTTC.

The chain uses TRBV4-1 and TRBJ2-2; no definite D call. The CDR3 covers 15 residues. The germline CDR1 and CDR2 sequences are MGHRA and YSYEKL. Deletions cut 4 bases from V and 1 base from J, with 10 bases between. CDR3 amino acids: CASSPVAGNTGELFF. CDR3 nucleotides: TGCGCCAGCAGCCCCGTCGCCGGGAACACCGGGGAGCTGTTTTTT.

The chain couples TRBV4-3 to TRBJ1-6, with 7 positions matching TRBD1. Germline loops: CDR1 LGHNA, CDR2 YSLEER. This CDR3 has 16 amino acids. V lost 0 bases, J lost 9 bases, and 8 bases stayed unmatched. In DNA, the CDR3 is TGCGCCAGCAGCCAAGATAGCCGACAGGGTGGTTCACCCCTCCACTTT. It translates to CASSQDSRQGGSPLHF.

The J gene is TRBJ2-7, the V gene TRBV9, with 13 bases that match TRBD2. J was trimmed by 5 bases and V by 4 bases; bases with no gene match: 9. The CDR3 spans 16 residues. The germline gives CDR1 SGDLS, CDR2 YYNGEE. In nucleotides, the CDR3 is TGTGCCAGCAGCACCCGGACTAGCGGGAGTCTACACGAGCAGTACTTC. Its protein product is CASSTRTSGSLHEQYF.

The V gene is TRBV9, the J gene TRBJ2-1; 11 bases are shared with TRBD1. Per the germline V gene, CDR1 is SGDLS and CDR2 is YYNGEE. With 3 bases clipped from V and 7 bases from J, the junction kept 9 bases outside the gene matches. There are 16 residues in the CDR3. DNA of the CDR3: TGTGCCAGCAGCGCCCCCCCCGGGACAGGGGGGAATGAGCAGTTCTTC. It translates to CASSAPPGTGGNEQFF.

This clone was detected only once. CDR3 sequence (DNA): TGTGCCAGCAGCCGAACAGGAGCGGGACCCACCGGGGAGCTGTTTTTT. Amino acid sequence: CASSRTGAGPTGELFF. The chain carries TRBV4-2 and TRBJ2-2; 7 bases line up with TRBD2. There are 16 residues in the CDR3. The ends lost 4 bases at V and 4 bases at J; junction bases unmatched: 9. CDR1 and CDR2 (germline): LGHNA, YNFKEQ.

This clone was detected once. V is TRBV27 and J is TRBJ1-2, with D perhaps matching TRBD1 (5 bases). Germline values: CDR1 MNHEY, CDR2 SMNVEV (reference sequence). The CDR3 runs to 14 residues. The germline V and J ends were trimmed by 3 bases and 7 bases, with 15 bases remaining between them. The CDR3, as DNA: TGTGCCAGCAGTTTGGAGGGGAGGGTCGGTGGCTACACCTTC. It yields the protein CASSLEGRVGGYTF.

The V gene is TRBV5-8, the J gene TRBJ1-1, with D possibly TRBD1 on 6 matching bases. Trimming removed 10 bases from V and 2 bases from J, with 15 bases in between. The CDR3 runs 13 residues. From germline, CDR1 is SGHTS and CDR2 YDEGEE. CDR3 bases: TGTGCCGGTAGCATAGGGGGAAACACTGAAGCTTTCTTT. Translation gives CAGSIGGNTEAFF.

This chain uses TRBV29-1 with TRBJ1-2, with D uncertain. The CDR3 spans 9 residues. The germline V gene encodes CDR1 SQVTM and CDR2 ANQGSEA. Trimming removed 3 bases from V and 14 bases from J, with 10 bases in between. CDR3 sequence reads: CSVDEVWTF. In DNA form, the CDR3 reads TGCAGCGTTGATGAGGTCTGGACCTTC.

V is TRBV9 and J is TRBJ2-3, with TRBD1 matching over 7 bases. Trimming removed 2 bases from V and 5 bases from J; junction bases left unmatched: 8. The CDR3 runs 15 residues. Germline V gives CDR1 SGDLS, CDR2 YYNGEE. In nucleotides, the CDR3 is TGTGCCAGCAGCGTGACGACAGGGACGGGAGATACGCAGTATTTT. Its protein product is CASSVTTGTGDTQYF.

The genes are TRBV6-1 and TRBJ2-7; TRBD2 matches at 9 bases. J lost 2 bases, V lost 1 base, and 3 bases had no gene match. The CDR3 consists of 15 residues. Looked up from germline, CDR1 is MNHNS and CDR2 is SASEGT. CDR3 nucleotides: TGTGCCAGCAGTGAAGGGGCGGGAGGGCCCTACGAGCAGTACTTC. The encoded protein is CASSEGAGGPYEQYF.

J is TRBJ2-3 and V is TRBV7-9; D uncertain. CDR1 SEHNR and CDR2 FQNEAQ come from the germline V gene (reference sequence). The ends were cut back, 4 bases at V and 2 bases at J, with 19 bases in the middle. The CDR3 runs to 17 residues. CDR3 DNA sequence: TGTGCCAGCAGCTCCCCTACCCCACCGCTAATCACAGATACGCAGTATTTT. This translates into CASSSPTPPLITDTQYF.

This clone was detected once. This chain joins TRBV5-4 and TRBJ1-2; unclear D gene. From germline, CDR1 is SGHNT and CDR2 YYREEE (reference sequence). The CDR3 extends over 15 amino acids. Trimming shortened V by 2 bases and J by 4 bases, and 15 bases separated the two germline ends. As DNA, the CDR3 is TGTGCCAGCAGCTTTCATGGTGGCCAGGTCTATGGCTACACCTTC. This translates into CASSFHGGQVYGYTF.

The chain joins TRBV27 to TRBJ2-7; 7 positions match TRBD2. The J segment lost 2 bases and the V segment lost 5 bases, leaving 12 bases of the junction unmatched. Germline V lookup: CDR1 MNHEY, CDR2 SMNVEV (reference sequence). The CDR3 extends over 16 amino acids. The CDR3 here is CASSSSSGVEAYEQYF. For the CDR3, the DNA is TGTGCCAGCAGTAGCTCTAGCGGAGTTGAGGCCTACGAGCAGTACTTC.

This clone was seen more than once but under ten times. V usage is TRBV4-1 and J usage is TRBJ2-5; D possibly corresponds to TRBD1 (5 bases). Germline V gene lookup returns CDR1 MGHRA and CDR2 YSYEKL. CDR3 size: 13 residues. Trimming pared 2 bases from V and 4 bases from J, leaving 8 bases between. This CDR3 is CASSQRQGETQYF. In nucleotides, the CDR3 is TGCGCCAGCAGCCAACGGCAGGGAGAGACCCAGTACTTC.

The chain couples TRBV5-1 to TRBJ2-5; 7 bases are shared with TRBD2. The trim removed 0 bases at V and 4 bases at J, leaving 3 bases unmatched. The CDR3 covers 14 residues. Per germline, CDR1 SGHRS and CDR2 YFSETQ. CDR3 coding DNA: TGCGCCAGCAGCTTGGAGCGGGGTCGAGAGACCCAGTACTTC. This codes for CASSLERGRETQYF. Using reference TRBV5-1 and TRBJ2-5 for the parts outside the CDR3, the full variable domain is KAGVTQTPRYLIKTRGQQVTLSCSPISGHRSVSWYQQTPGQGLQFLFEYFSETQRNKGNFPGRFSGRQFSNSRSEMNVSTLELGDSALYLCASSLERGRETQYFGPGTRLLVL.

The V and J genes are TRBV6-1 and TRBJ2-7, with 9 bases that match TRBD2. CDR1 MNHNS and CDR2 SASEGT come from the germline V gene. V shed 2 bases, J shed 7 bases, and the junction held 6 bases outside the gene matches. The CDR3 is 14 amino acids. The CDR3 loop reads CASSELAGIDEQYF. The CDR3 DNA sequence: TGTGCCAGCAGTGAACTAGCGGGAATTGATGAGCAGTACTTC.

The chain employs TRBV9 and TRBJ2-1; D remains unclear. CDR1 is SGDLS, CDR2 YYNGEE, per germline. The CDR3 sequence is 13 residues long. The V end was cut by 0 bases, the J end by 2 bases, with 3 bases between. The CDR3 DNA follows: TGTGCCAGCAGCGTAGCGGCCTACAATGAGCAGTTCTTC. As protein: CASSVAAYNEQFF.

In its sample, this clone was seen a few times. The rearrangement links TRBV4-3 to TRBJ2-3, with D possibly TRBD2 on 6 matching bases. V dropped 4 bases and J dropped 1 base, with 12 bases sitting between them. Germline assignment: CDR1 LGHNA and CDR2 YSLEER. The CDR3 loop spans 15 amino acids. The CDR3 reads CASSRRESRTDTQYF. Written as DNA, the CDR3 is TGCGCCAGCAGCCGCCGGGAGTCCCGCACAGATACGCAGTATTTT.